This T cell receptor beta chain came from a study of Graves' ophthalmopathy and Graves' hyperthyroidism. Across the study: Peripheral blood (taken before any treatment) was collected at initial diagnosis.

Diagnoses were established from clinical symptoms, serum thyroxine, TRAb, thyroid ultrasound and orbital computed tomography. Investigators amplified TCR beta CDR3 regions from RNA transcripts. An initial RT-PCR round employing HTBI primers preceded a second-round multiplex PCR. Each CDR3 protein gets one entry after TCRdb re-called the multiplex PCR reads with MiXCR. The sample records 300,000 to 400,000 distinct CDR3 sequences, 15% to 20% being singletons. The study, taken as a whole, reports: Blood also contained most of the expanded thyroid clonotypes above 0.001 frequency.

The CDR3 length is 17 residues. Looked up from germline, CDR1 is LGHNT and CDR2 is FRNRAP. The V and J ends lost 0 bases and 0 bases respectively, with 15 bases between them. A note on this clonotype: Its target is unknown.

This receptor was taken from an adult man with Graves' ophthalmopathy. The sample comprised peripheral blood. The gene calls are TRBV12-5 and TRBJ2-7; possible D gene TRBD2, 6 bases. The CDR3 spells CASGLVLSGGASYEQYF. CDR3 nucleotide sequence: TGTGCTAGTGGTTTGGTACTTAGCGGAGGGGCCTCCTACGAGCAGTACTTC.